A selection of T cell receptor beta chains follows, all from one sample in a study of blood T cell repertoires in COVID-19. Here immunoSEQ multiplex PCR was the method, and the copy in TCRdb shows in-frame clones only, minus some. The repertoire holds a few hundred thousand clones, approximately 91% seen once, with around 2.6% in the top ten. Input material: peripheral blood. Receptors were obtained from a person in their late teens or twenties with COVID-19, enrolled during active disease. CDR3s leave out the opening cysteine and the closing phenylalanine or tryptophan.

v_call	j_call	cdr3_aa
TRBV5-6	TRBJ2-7	ASSFNSGTSSYEQY
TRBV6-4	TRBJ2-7	ASSGLAGSEQY
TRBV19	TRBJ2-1	ASSILAGGPNEQF
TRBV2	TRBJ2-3	ASSETSGRMVMAY
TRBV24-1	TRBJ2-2	ATSDRSALVPRELF
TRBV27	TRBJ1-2	ASRPRGANGYT
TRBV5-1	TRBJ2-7	ASGQGYEQY
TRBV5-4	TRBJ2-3	ASSPGGGGLVFTDTQY
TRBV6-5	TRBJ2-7	ASNSGQSYEQY
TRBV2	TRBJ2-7	ASSWVGDRGAEQY
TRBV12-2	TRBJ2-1	ASRARAGGPNKNEQF
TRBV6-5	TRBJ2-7	ASSYYKQGRSYEQY
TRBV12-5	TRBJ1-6	ASGLTTGALLTPGSYNSPLH
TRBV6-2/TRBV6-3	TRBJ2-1	ASSYFGTGGRVEQF
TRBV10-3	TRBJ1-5	AISDTAGPSNQPQH
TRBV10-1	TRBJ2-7	ASSAGASGYEQY
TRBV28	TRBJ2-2	ASSFANTGELF
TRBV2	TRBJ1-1	ASFAPGGGNTEAF
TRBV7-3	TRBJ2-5	ASSKGQAETQY
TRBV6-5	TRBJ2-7	ASSYSRVSYEQY
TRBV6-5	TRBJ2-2	ASSFRGLAATGELF
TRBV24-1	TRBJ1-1	ATQSGGGGTEAF
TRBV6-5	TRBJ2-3	ASTESSGPDTQY
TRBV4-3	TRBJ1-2	ASSQEPPGTGDHYGYT
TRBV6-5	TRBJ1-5	ASRGHINQPQH
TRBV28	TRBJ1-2	ASSFSGLNYGYT
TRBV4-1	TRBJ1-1	ASSQGSITTEAF
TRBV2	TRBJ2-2	ASNYETTDTGELF
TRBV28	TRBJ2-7	ASSQVGISYEQY
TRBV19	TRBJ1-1	ASSIDNPGVEAF
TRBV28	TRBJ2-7	ASSFGFFSGSYEQY
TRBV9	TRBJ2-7	ASSAAGTSGYEQY
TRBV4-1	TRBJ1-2	ASSQATGSHYGYT
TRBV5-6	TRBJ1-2	ASSSSSQSVSYT
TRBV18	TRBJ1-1	ASRTGLLNTEAF
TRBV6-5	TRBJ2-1	ASTPRYRGEQF
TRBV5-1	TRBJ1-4	ASEGIQGDEKLF
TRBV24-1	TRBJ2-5	ATSDSGTAETQY
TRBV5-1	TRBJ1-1	ASSSQGRNTEAF
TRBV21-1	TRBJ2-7	ASSKGGGIYEQY
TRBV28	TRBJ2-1	ASNRSPLNEQF
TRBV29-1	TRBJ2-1	SVMANEQF
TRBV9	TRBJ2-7	ASSPRDSVSYEQY
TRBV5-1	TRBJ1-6	ASSPRQNNSPLH
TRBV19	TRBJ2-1	ASSKLAGGPGEQF
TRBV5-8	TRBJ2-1	ASSFSGTSSYNEQF
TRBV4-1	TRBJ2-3	ASSQEGIRTGTADTQY
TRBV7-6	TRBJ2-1	ASSFYRGGGNEQF
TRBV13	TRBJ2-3	ASSHKAGVTDTQY
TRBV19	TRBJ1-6	ASSMGSGSPLH
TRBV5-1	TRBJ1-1	ASSYYTDSEAF
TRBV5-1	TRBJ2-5	ASSPGTSGSYETQY
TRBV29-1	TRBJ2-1	SVEASKLNEQF
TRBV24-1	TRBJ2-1	ATSDGQSGEQF
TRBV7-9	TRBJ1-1	ASSFPNFQMNTEAF